The 4 T cell receptor beta chains below all came from one sample that was sequenced in a study of long-term antiretroviral therapy in people with HIV (dated by TCRdb to between 2021 and 2024). Sequencing of the TRB variable region was done with the immunoSEQ hsTCRB v3.0 assay at survey level resolution. TCRdb took this table from immuneACCESS and kept in-frame rearrangements with V and J called. Such tables lack part of the clones; where checked against another copy, unresolved V genes explain under half of the gap, and the rest is unexplained. The sample profile shows about 20,000 clones; 80% of them were found once. Of the sample, about 11% falls within the top ten clones. The material was unsorted PBMCs, obtained 0.2 years after starting antiretroviral therapy. These receptors originate from a woman aged 40 to 49 with HIV.

This chain connects TRBV6-5 to TRBJ1-2; D might be TRBD1 (6 bases). The CDR3 has 13 amino acids. From germline, CDR1 is MNHEY and CDR2 SVGAGI. Trimming left V 3 bases short and J 7 bases short, with 12 bases between. CDR3 loop: CASSYLGGLGYTF. As DNA, the CDR3 is TGTGCCAGCAGTTATTTGGGGGGGCTTGGCTACACCTTC.

The rearrangement joins TRBV5-4 to TRBJ1-2; D might be TRBD1 (5 bases). Per germline, CDR1 SGHNT and CDR2 YYREEE (reference sequence). V was trimmed by 0 bases and J by 8 bases, leaving 17 bases between them. This CDR3 spans 15 amino acids. The CDR3 coding sequence is TGTGCCAGCAGCTTGGCTCAGAGAGGGGTACTAGGCTACACCTTC. Translated: CASSLAQRGVLGYTF.

DNA for the CDR3: TGTGCCACCAGCGGGCTAATTAGGACAGGAGAGGAAAAACTGTTTTTT. Encoded protein: CATSGLIRTGEEKLFF. The V and J genes are TRBV15 and TRBJ1-4, with 7 bases matching TRBD1. The length of the CDR3 is 16 residues. Germline V gene sequence: CDR1 LNHNV, CDR2 YYDKDF (reference sequence). V shed 5 bases and J 8 bases; nucleotides not matched to a gene: 14.

This clone was seen once. The chain recombines TRBV6-5 with TRBJ2-5, with 9 bases that match TRBD2. Germline CDR1 reads MNHEY; CDR2 reads SVGAGI. V shed 6 bases and J 5 bases; nucleotides not matched to a gene: 4. The CDR3 is 13 residues long. In DNA, the CDR3 is TGTGCCAGCAGCGGTAGCGGGGGCGAGACCCAGTACTTC. This gives the protein CASSGSGGETQYF.